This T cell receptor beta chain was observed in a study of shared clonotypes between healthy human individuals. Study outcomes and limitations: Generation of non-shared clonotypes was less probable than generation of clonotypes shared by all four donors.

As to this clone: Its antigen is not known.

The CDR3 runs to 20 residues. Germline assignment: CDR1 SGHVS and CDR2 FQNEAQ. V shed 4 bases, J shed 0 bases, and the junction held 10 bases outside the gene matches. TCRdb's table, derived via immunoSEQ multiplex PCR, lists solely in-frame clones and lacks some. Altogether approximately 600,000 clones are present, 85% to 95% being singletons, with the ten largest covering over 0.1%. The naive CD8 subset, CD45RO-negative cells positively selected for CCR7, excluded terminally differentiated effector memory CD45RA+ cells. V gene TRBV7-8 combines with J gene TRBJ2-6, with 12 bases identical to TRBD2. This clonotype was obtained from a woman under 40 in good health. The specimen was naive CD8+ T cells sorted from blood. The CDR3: CASSSGLAGSPLSGANVLTF. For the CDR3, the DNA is TGTGCCAGCAGCTCGGGACTAGCGGGTTCCCCCCTCTCTGGGGCCAACGTCCTGACTTTC.